A selection of T cell receptor beta chains follows, all from one sample in a study of regulatory T cells in long-lasting Graves disease. TCRdb passed the multiplex PCR reads through MiXCR, listing each CDR3 protein once. The table has roughly 400,000 distinct CDR3 sequences, roughly 21% seen once. The source material was peripheral blood mononuclear cells (PBMCs), sampled when the disease was refractory, from a patient treated with antithyroid drugs. These receptors came from a female donor with Graves disease. Each CDR3 is given with its conserved first and last residue. The order of the fields is V gene, clone size, D gene, J gene, CDR3 protein, CDR3 DNA. D genes are given only for firm matches. Part of the rows lack a size; the others show once, few, many or a class for expanded clones.

>TRBV5-1|few|.|TRBJ2-3
CASSLLQGTDTQYF
TGCGCCAGCAGCTTGTTGCAGGGCACAGATACGCAGTATTTT
>TRBV28|many|TRBD1|TRBJ1-2
CASSRPGTGGKSGYTF
TGTGCCAGCAGCCGTCCCGGGACAGGGGGAAAATCTGGCTACACCTTC
>TRBV11-2|.|TRBD2|TRBJ2-1
CASSLGASGSYEQFF
TGTGCCAGCAGCTTAGGGGCTAGCGGGAGCTATGAGCAGTTCTTC
>TRBV4-1|once|.|TRBJ1-4
CASSQIQGFEKLFF
TGCGCCAGCAGCCAAATACAGGGTTTTGAAAAACTGTTTTTT
>TRBV20-1|few|TRBD2|TRBJ2-7
CSARDPSGRVEGEQYF
TGCAGTGCTAGAGATCCTAGCGGGAGGGTGGAGGGCGAGCAGTACTTC
>TRBV20-1|many|TRBD2|TRBJ2-7
CSVIGAGTNYEQYF
TGCAGTGTCATTGGGGCAGGGACTAACTACGAGCAGTACTTC
>TRBV6-1|many|.|TRBJ1-5
CASSDGVYSNQPQHF
TGTGCCAGCAGTGATGGAGTATATAGCAATCAGCCCCAGCATTTT
>TRBV10-2|few|TRBD1|TRBJ2-7
CASKRWRQGAGEQYF
TGCGCCAGCAAAAGATGGAGGCAGGGGGCAGGCGAGCAGTACTTC
>TRBV20-1|.|.|TRBJ2-3
CSASRGSVTDTQYF
TGCAGTGCTAGTCGTGGGAGTGTTACAGATACGCAGTATTTT
>TRBV7-9|.|TRBD1|TRBJ1-6
CASSLKGQYNSPLHF
TGTGCCAGCAGCTTAAAGGGACAGTATAATTCACCCCTCCACTTT
>TRBV28|many|TRBD2|TRBJ2-7
CASSFQRGAYEQYF
TGTGCCAGCAGTTTCCAGCGGGGGGCCTACGAGCAGTACTTC
>TRBV27|.|.|TRBJ2-7
CAGSLTGYEQYF
TGTGCCGGCAGTTTAACAGGATACGAGCAGTACTTC
>TRBV10-3|many|.|TRBJ2-5
CAISGPDQETQYF
TGTGCCATCAGTGGACCGGACCAAGAGACCCAGTACTTC
>TRBV6-5|few|.|TRBJ1-2
CASSYRDGFRGYTF
TGTGCCAGCAGTTACCGAGACGGGTTCAGGGGCTACACCTTC
>TRBV6-5|.|.|TRBJ2-3
CASSFGTSSTDTQYF
TGTGCCAGCAGTTTCGGGACTTCTAGCACAGATACGCAGTATTTT